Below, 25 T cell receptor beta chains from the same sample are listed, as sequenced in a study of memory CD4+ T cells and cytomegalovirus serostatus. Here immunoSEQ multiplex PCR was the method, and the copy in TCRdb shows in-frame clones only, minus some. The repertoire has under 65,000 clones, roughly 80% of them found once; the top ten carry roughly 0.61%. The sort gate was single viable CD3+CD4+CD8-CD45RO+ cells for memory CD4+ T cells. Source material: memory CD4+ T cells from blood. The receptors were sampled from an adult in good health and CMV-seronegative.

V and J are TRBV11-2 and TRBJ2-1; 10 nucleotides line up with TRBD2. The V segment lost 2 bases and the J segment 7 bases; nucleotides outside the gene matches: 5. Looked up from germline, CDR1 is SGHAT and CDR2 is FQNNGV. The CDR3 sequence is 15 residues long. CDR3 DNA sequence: TGTGCCAGCAGCTTACTAGCGGGAGTTGGTAATGAGCAGTTCTTC. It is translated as CASSLLAGVGNEQFF.

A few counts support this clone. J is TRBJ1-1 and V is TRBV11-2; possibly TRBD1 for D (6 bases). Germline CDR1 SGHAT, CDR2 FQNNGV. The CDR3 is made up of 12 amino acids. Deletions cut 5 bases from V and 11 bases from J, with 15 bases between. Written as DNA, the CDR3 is TGTGCCAGCAGCCTCCAAGGGGGGGACGCTTTCTTT. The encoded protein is CASSLQGGDAFF.

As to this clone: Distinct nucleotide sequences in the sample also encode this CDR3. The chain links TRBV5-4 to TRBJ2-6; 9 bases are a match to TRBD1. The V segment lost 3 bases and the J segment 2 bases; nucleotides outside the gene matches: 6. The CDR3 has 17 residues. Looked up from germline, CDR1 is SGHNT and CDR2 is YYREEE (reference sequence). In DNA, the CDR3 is TGTGCCAGCAGCTCTCCGGGACAGGGTGCTGGGGCCAACGTCCTGACTTTC. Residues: CASSSPGQGAGANVLTF.

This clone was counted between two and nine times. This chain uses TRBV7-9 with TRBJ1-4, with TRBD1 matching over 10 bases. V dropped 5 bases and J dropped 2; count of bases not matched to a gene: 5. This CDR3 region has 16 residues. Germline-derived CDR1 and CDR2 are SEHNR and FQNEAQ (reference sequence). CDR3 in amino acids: CASSPGQGMTNEKLFF. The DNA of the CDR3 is TGTGCCAGCAGCCCGGGACAGGGGATGACTAATGAAAAACTGTTTTTT.

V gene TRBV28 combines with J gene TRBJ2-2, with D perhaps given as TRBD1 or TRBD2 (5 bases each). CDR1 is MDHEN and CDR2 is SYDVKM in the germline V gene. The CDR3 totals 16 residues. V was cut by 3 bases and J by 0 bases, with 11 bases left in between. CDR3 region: CASSFPGTANTGELFF. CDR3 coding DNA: TGTGCCAGCAGTTTCCCCGGGACCGCGAACACCGGGGAGCTGTTTTTT.

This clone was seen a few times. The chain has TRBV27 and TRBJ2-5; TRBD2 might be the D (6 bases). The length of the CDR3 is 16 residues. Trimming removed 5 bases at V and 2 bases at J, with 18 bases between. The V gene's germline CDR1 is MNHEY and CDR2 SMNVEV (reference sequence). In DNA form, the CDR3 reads TGTGCCAGCAGTAGCCTTTTGGGGGGTGGACAAGAGACCCAGTACTTC. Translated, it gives CASSSLLGGGQETQYF.

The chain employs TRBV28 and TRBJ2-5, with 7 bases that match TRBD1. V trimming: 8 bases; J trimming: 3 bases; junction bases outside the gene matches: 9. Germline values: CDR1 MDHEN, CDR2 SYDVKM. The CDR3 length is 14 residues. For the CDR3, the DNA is TGTGCCAGCCGACAGGGAGCCCTAAAAGAGACCCAGTACTTC. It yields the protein CASRQGALKETQYF.

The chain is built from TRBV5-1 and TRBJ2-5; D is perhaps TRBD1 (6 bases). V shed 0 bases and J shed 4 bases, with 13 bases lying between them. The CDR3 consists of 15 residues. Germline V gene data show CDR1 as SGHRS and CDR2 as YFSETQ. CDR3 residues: CASSLAPGVGETQYF. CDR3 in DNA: TGCGCCAGCAGCTTGGCCCCAGGGGTTGGAGAGACCCAGTACTTC.

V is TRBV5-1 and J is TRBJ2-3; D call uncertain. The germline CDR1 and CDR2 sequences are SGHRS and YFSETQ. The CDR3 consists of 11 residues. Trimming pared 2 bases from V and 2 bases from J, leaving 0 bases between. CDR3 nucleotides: TGCGCCAGCAGCTTCACAGATACGCAGTATTTT. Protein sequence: CASSFTDTQYF.

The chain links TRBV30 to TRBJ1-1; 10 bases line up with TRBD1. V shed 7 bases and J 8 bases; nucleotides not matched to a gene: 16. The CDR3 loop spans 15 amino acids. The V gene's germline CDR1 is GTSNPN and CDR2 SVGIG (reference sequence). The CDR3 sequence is CAFRQGAYKVQEAFF. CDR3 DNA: TGTGCCTTCCGACAGGGGGCGTATAAGGTCCAGGAAGCTTTCTTT.

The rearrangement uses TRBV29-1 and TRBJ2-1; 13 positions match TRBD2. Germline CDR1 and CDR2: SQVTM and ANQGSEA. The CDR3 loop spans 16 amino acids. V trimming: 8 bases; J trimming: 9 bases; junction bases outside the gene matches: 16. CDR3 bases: TGCAGCTCAACTCTGCAACTAGCGGGAGGGTTAGGTGAGCAGTTCTTC. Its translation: CSSTLQLAGGLGEQFF.

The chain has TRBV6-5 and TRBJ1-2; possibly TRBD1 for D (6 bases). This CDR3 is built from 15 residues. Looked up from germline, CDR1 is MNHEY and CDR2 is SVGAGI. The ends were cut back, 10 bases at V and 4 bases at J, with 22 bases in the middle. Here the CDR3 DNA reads TGTGCCAATACAGGGACTTCAGGGGATGGCTATGGCTACACCTTC. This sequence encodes CANTGTSGDGYGYTF.

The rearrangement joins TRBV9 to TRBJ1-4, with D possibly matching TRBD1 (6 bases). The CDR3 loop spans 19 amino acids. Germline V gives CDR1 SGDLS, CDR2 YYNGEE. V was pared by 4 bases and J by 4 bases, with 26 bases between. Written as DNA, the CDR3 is TGTGCCAGCAGCCACCGGAGATCCTTGGGGGGCAGCGGTAATGAAAAACTGTTTTTT. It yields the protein CASSHRRSLGGSGNEKLFF.

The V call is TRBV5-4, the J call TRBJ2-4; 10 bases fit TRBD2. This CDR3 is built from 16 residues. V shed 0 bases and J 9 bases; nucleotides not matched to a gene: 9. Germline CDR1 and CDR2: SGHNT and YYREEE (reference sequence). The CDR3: CASSLESGRAGGIQYF. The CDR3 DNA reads TGTGCCAGCAGCTTGGAGAGCGGGAGGGCTGGGGGCATTCAGTACTTC.

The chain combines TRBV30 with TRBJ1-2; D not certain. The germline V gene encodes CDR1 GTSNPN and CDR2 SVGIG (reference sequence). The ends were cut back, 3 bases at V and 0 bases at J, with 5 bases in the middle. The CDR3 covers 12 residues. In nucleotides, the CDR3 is TGTGCCTGGAGGGATACTAACTATGGCTACACCTTC. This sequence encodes CAWRDTNYGYTF.

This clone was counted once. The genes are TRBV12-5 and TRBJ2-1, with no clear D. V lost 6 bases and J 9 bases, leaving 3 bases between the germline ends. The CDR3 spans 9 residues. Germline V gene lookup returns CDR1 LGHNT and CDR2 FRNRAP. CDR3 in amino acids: CASGREQFF. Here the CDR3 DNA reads TGTGCTAGTGGACGTGAGCAGTTCTTC. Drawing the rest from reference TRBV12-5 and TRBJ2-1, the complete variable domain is DARVTQTPRHKVTEMGQEVTMRCQPILGHNTVFWYRQTMMQGLELLAYFRNRAPLDDSGMPKDRFSAEMPDATLATLKIQPSEPRDSAVYFCASGREQFFGPGTRLTVL.

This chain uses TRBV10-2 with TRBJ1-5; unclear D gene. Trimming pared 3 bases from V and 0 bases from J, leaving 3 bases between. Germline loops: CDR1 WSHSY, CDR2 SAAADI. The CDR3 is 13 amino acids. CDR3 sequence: CASSENSNQPQHF. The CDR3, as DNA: TGCGCCAGCAGTGAAAATAGCAATCAGCCCCAGCATTTT.

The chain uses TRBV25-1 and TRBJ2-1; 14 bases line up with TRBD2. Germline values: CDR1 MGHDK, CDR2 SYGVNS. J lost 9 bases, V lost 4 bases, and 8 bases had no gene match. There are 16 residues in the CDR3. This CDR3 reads CASSAGLAGGLSEQFF. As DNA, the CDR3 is TGTGCCAGCAGTGCCGGACTAGCGGGGGGATTAAGTGAGCAGTTCTTC.

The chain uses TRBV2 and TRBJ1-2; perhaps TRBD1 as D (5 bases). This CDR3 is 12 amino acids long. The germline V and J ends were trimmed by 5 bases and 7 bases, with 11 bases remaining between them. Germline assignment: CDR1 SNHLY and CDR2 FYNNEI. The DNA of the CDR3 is TGTGCCAGCAGTCCTGGGGGGTCTGGCTACACCTTC. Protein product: CASSPGGSGYTF.

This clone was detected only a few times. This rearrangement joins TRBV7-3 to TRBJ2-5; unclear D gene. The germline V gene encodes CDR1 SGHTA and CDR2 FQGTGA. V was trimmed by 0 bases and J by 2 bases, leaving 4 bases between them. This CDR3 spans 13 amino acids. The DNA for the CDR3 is TGTGCCAGCAGCTTAACGGTACAAGAGACCCAGTACTTC. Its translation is CASSLTVQETQYF.

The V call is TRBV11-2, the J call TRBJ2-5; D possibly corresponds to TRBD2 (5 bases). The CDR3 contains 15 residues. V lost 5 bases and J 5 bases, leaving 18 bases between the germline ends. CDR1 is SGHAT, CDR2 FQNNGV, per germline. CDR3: CASSAHERGVETQYF. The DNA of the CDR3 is TGTGCCAGCAGCGCACACGAACGGGGAGTTGAGACCCAGTACTTC.

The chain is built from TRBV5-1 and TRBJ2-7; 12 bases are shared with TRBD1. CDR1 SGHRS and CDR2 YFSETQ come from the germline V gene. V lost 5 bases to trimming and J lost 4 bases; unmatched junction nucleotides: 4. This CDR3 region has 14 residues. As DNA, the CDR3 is TGCGCCAGCAGTTCGGGACAGGGGGCATACGAGCAGTACTTC. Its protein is CASSSGQGAYEQYF.

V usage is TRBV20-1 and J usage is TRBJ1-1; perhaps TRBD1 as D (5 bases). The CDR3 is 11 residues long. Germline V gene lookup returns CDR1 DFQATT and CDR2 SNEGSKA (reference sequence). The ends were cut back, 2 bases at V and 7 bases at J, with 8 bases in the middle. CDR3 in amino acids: CSARRDLEAFF. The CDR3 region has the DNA TGCAGTGCTAGACGGGACCTTGAAGCTTTCTTT.

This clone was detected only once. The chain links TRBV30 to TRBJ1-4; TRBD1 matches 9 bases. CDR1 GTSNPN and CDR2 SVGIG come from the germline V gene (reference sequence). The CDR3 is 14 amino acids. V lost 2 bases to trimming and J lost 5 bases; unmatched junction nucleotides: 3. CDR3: CAWSTGGRNEKLFF. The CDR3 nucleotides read TGTGCCTGGAGTACAGGGGGCCGGAATGAAAAACTGTTTTTT.

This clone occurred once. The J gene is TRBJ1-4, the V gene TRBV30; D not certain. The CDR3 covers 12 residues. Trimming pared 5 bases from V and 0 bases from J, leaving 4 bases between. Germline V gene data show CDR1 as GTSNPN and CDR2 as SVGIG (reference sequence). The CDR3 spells CAWAATNEKLFF. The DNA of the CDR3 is TGTGCCTGGGCAGCAACTAATGAAAAACTGTTTTTT.